This T cell receptor beta chain is from a study of OX40 agonist ivuxolimab in advanced cancers. Study-wide background: Hepatocellular carcinoma, melanoma, renal cell or head and neck cancer occurred in dose-escalation patients. Of the patients, three showed partial responses, one with hepatocellular carcinoma and two with cutaneous melanoma.

Data came from immunoSEQ multiplex PCR; TCRdb stores just in-frame clones and leaves some out. The sample has about 16,000 clones, approximately 92% seen once. Concerning this clone: As yet, its antigen is unknown.

Looked up from germline, CDR1 is SGHRS and CDR2 is YFSETQ. The CDR3 is 18 residues long. V was clipped by 3 bases and J by 0 bases; unmatched bases: 12. General study points: In the 0.1 to 3.0 mg/kg range, CD4+ and CD8+ blood T cells had expanded clonally by week 6. Also present in some nonresponders was a low level of normalized T-cell clonal expansion.

The genes are TRBV5-1 and TRBJ1-1, with 9 positions matching TRBD1. The sequence derives from an adult with an advanced solid tumor such as melanoma, head and neck, liver or kidney cancer. The specimen was CD4+ or CD8+ T cells sorted from blood, collected in a trial of the OX40 agonist ivuxolimab. CDR3 sequence: CASSSQGALPLMNTEAFF. In nucleotides, the CDR3 is TGCGCCAGCAGCTCACAGGGGGCCCTCCCACTAATGAACACTGAAGCTTTCTTT.